This T cell receptor (beta chain) was profiled in a study of T cell changes during pregnancy in multiple sclerosis. Profiling relied on immunoSEQ multiplex PCR, and the TCRdb table lists in-frame clones only, not all of them. The table shows under 55,000 clones, with approximately 93% occurring only once. This clone was recorded only once. CDR1 is GTSNPN, CDR2 SVGIG, per germline (reference sequence). This CDR3 is 13 amino acids long. V shed 1 base and J shed 2 bases, with 6 bases lying between them. Specimen: peripheral blood, collected in the second trimester of pregnancy. The TCR originated in a female donor with multiple sclerosis, enrolled in a pregnancy study. The chain employs TRBV30 and TRBJ1-5; a possible D gene is TRBD1 (6 bases). The CDR3 DNA sequence: TGTGCCTGGAGTGACAGGGGCAATCAGCCCCAGCATTTT. This encodes CAWSDRGNQPQHF.